The rows below give T cell receptor beta chains drawn from one sample of a study of regulatory T cells in long-lasting Graves disease. TCRdb reprocessed the multiplex PCR reads via MiXCR and lists one record per CDR3 protein. The profile shows roughly 560,000 distinct CDR3 sequences, around 12% of them singletons. This sample was shared with a second study, whose subject was T cells in Graves' hyperthyroidism and ophthalmopathy.

The specimen was peripheral blood mononuclear cells (PBMCs), collected at new diagnosis, from a patient treated with antithyroid drugs. The source is a woman aged 25 to 39 with Graves disease. The CDR3 runs from the conserved cysteine through the conserved F or W. Fields, in order: D gene, clone size, V gene, J gene, CDR3 protein, CDR3 DNA. D genes are given only for firm matches. The size field is filled for only some rows; it gives once, few, many or a size class.

D: TRBD2; size: many; V: TRBV7-3; J: TRBJ2-6; CDR3: CASGRAGANVLTF; DNA: TGTGCCAGCGGGAGGGCTGGGGCCAACGTCCTGACTTTC
D: .; size: many; V: TRBV11-2; J: TRBJ2-2; CDR3: CASSFTGGGTGELFF; DNA: TGTGCCAGCAGCTTTACCGGGGGTGGGACCGGGGAGCTGTTTTTT
D: .; size: many; V: TRBV18; J: TRBJ1-2; CDR3: CASSPDSSDYGYTF; DNA: TGTGCCAGCTCACCGGACAGCTCGGACTATGGCTACACCTTC
D: .; size: many; V: TRBV15; J: TRBJ1-2; CDR3: CATSRTPPVDYGYTF; DNA: TGTGCCACCAGCAGGACGCCTCCGGTGGACTATGGCTACACCTTC
D: .; size: few; V: TRBV20-1; J: TRBJ2-1; CDR3: CSARDSTAGSYNEQFF; DNA: TGCAGTGCTAGAGATTCCACTGCGGGGTCCTACAATGAGCAGTTCTTC
D: .; size: few; V: TRBV27; J: TRBJ2-3; CDR3: CASSLTPSENQQDTQYF; DNA: TGTGCCAGCAGTTTGACTCCTAGCGAGAACCAGCAAGATACGCAGTATTTT
D: .; size: many; V: TRBV14; J: TRBJ2-5; CDR3: CASSMGLALSGETQYF; DNA: TGTGCCAGCAGCATGGGGCTAGCGTTATCCGGCGAGACCCAGTACTTC
D: .; size: .; V: TRBV6-2/TRBV6-3; J: TRBJ2-3; CDR3: CASTKPPTTGAGTQYF; DNA: TGTGCCAGCACCAAACCTCCTACTACAGGCGCAGGGACGCAGTATTTT
D: .; size: many; V: TRBV29-1; J: TRBJ1-2; CDR3: CSVGPSASPSYGYTF; DNA: TGCAGCGTTGGCCCTTCGGCGTCTCCTTCCTATGGCTACACCTTC
D: .; size: .; V: TRBV4-1; J: TRBJ2-1; CDR3: CASSQDLWPDNEQFF; DNA: TGCGCCAGCAGCCAAGATCTGTGGCCAGACAATGAGCAGTTCTTC
D: .; size: .; V: TRBV7-2; J: TRBJ1-3; CDR3: CASSLASLGNTVYF; DNA: TGTGCCAGCAGCTTAGCCTCTCTAGGAAACACCGTATATTTT
D: .; size: many; V: TRBV2; J: TRBJ2-7; CDR3: CASSTRAEQYF; DNA: TGTGCCAGCAGTACACGAGCCGAGCAGTACTTC
D: TRBD1; size: .; V: TRBV28; J: TRBJ1-2; CDR3: CASWRTGLYGYTF; DNA: TGTGCCAGCTGGCGGACAGGGCTTTATGGCTACACCTTC
D: .; size: many; V: TRBV11-2; J: TRBJ1-5; CDR3: CASSPTTRQPQHF; DNA: TGTGCCAGCAGCCCGACGACTCGTCAGCCCCAGCATTTT
D: TRBD2; size: many; V: TRBV24-1; J: TRBJ2-1; CDR3: CATSDLAGSYNEQFF; DNA: TGTGCCACCAGTGATCTAGCGGGCTCCTACAATGAGCAGTTCTTC
D: .; size: many; V: TRBV7-2; J: TRBJ2-2; CDR3: CASSLEAAISNTGELFF; DNA: TGTGCCAGCAGCTTAGAGGCAGCAATTTCGAACACCGGGGAGCTGTTTTTT
D: TRBD2; size: .; V: TRBV7-9; J: TRBJ2-5; CDR3: CASSPLAGGRQETQYF; DNA: TGTGCCAGCAGCCCACTAGCGGGAGGGCGGCAAGAGACCCAGTACTTC
D: .; size: .; V: TRBV19; J: TRBJ2-7; CDR3: CASSMSGGPSYEQYF; DNA: TGTGCCAGTAGTATGTCAGGCGGACCATCCTACGAGCAGTACTTC
D: .; size: many; V: TRBV3-1; J: TRBJ2-1; CDR3: CASSQDRPGPSYNEQFF; DNA: TGTGCCAGCAGCCAAGATCGTCCAGGACCCTCCTACAATGAGCAGTTCTTC
D: TRBD1; size: .; V: TRBV5-1; J: TRBJ1-2; CDR3: CASSLEGQGALGYTF; DNA: TGCGCCAGCAGCTTGGAGGGACAGGGGGCGCTGGGCTACACCTTC
D: TRBD1; size: few; V: TRBV29-1; J: TRBJ1-1; CDR3: CSVSRDRDLNTEAFF; DNA: TGCAGCGTTTCGAGGGACAGGGACTTGAACACTGAAGCTTTCTTT
D: TRBD2; size: many; V: TRBV11-2; J: TRBJ2-1; CDR3: CASSSAGNIYNEQFF; DNA: TGTGCCAGCAGCTCAGCGGGAAATATATACAATGAGCAGTTCTTC
D: .; size: .; V: TRBV7-8; J: TRBJ2-3; CDR3: CASSHSEKNTDTQYF; DNA: TGTGCCAGCAGTCACAGCGAAAAAAACACAGATACGCAGTATTTT
D: TRBD2; size: many; V: TRBV7-9; J: TRBJ2-1; CDR3: CAIYASALAGDLNEQFF; DNA: TGTGCCATCTACGCCTCCGCTCTAGCGGGAGATCTCAATGAGCAGTTCTTC
D: TRBD1; size: many; V: TRBV5-1; J: TRBJ2-7; CDR3: CASSRQGTYEQYF; DNA: TGTGCCAGCAGCCGACAGGGTACCTACGAGCAGTACTTC
D: .; size: many; V: TRBV10-3; J: TRBJ1-6; CDR3: CAISESYNSPLHF; DNA: TGTGCCATCAGTGAGTCCTATAATTCACCCCTCCACTTT
D: .; size: many; V: TRBV27; J: TRBJ2-1; CDR3: CASSNPGMPYNGQFF; DNA: TGTGCCAGCAGTAACCCGGGGATGCCTTACAATGGGCAGTTCTTC
D: .; size: .; V: TRBV28; J: TRBJ1-2; CDR3: CASSLTGPQDYGYTF; DNA: TGTGCCAGCAGTTTAACCGGGCCCCAAGACTATGGCTACACCTTC
D: .; size: many; V: TRBV4-2; J: TRBJ2-3; CDR3: CASSQDPPRVAADTQYF; DNA: TGTGCCAGCAGCCAAGATCCCCCTCGGGTAGCGGCAGATACGCAGTATTTT
D: .; size: many; V: TRBV18; J: TRBJ1-1; CDR3: CASSPFYRKGEDFF; DNA: TGTGCCAGCTCACCATTTTATCGTAAGGGGGAGGATTTCTTT
D: .; size: many; V: TRBV24-1; J: TRBJ1-4; CDR3: CATGDDEKLFF; DNA: TGTGCCACAGGCGATGATGAAAAACTGTTTTTT
D: .; size: many; V: TRBV3-1; J: TRBJ1-5; CDR3: CASSLRVSNQPQHF; DNA: TGTGCCAGCAGCCTAAGGGTTAGCAATCAGCCCCAGCATTTT
D: .; size: many; V: TRBV2; J: TRBJ1-1; CDR3: CASAGPEAFF; DNA: TGTGCCAGTGCTGGGCCTGAAGCTTTCTTT
D: .; size: many; V: TRBV28; J: TRBJ1-5; CDR3: CASSLAGARISPQHF; DNA: TGTGCCAGCAGTTTAGCAGGGGCGCGAATAAGTCCCCAGCATTTT
D: .; size: .; V: TRBV11-3; J: TRBJ1-4; CDR3: CASSLGGSGCEKLFF; DNA: TGTGCCAGCAGCTTAGGAGGGTCGGGATGTGAAAAACTGTTTTTT
D: .; size: many; V: TRBV29-1; J: TRBJ2-1; CDR3: CSVEGGQGSHYNEQFF; DNA: TGCAGCGTTGAAGGGGGTCAGGGGAGCCACTACAATGAGCAGTTCTTC
D: .; size: many; V: TRBV24-1; J: TRBJ2-1; CDR3: CATSDLYSPRRCRNEQFF; DNA: TGTGCCACCAGTGATTTGTATTCCCCGAGACGGTGTCGAAATGAGCAGTTCTTC
D: TRBD2; size: .; V: TRBV11-2; J: TRBJ2-3; CDR3: CASSPGLARTDTQYF; DNA: TGTGCCAGCAGCCCCGGACTAGCGCGGACAGATACGCAGTATTTT
D: .; size: .; V: TRBV5-1; J: TRBJ2-1; CDR3: CASRPDGAGNEQFF; DNA: TGCGCCAGCAGACCCGATGGGGCTGGAAATGAGCAGTTCTTC